These 19 T cell receptor beta chains were all obtained from the same sample, sequenced in a study of beta chain features in type 1 diabetes. What was sequenced were expressed TCRB transcripts, since all of the isolated RNA had been reverse transcribed. Repertoires were generated with immunoSEQ multiplex PCR, while TCRdb's copy carries only in-frame clones and drops some. The sample contains about 250,000 clones, roughly 11% of which appear only once. The study, taken as a whole, reports: Among patients with Type 1 diabetes, TCRB CDR3s were moderately but significantly shorter in every one of the four CD4+ subsets.

Their cognate antigens are unknown. Specimen: naive CD4+ T cells from blood. The receptor set was obtained from a young man with type 1 diabetes.

This clone was recorded a few times. The chain couples TRBV29-1 to TRBJ2-1; 8 bases agree with TRBD2. Germline loops: CDR1 SQVTM, CDR2 ANQGSEA. V gave up 4 bases and J gave up 6 bases; unmatched junction bases: 5. This CDR3 is built from 13 residues. CDR3 nucleotides: TGCAGCGTTGTACGGGGGGGCCCCAATGAGCAGTTCTTC. It specifies CSVVRGGPNEQFF.

V usage is TRBV2 and J usage is TRBJ1-2, with D possibly TRBD1 on 5 matching bases. Germline CDR1 SNHLY, CDR2 FYNNEI. V was clipped by 8 bases and J by 8 bases, with 12 bases between them. This CDR3 is built from 11 residues. The CDR3 coding sequence is TGTGCCAGCGGCCGGGACTGGGGCTACACCTTC. As protein: CASGRDWGYTF. The full variable domain, rest sourced from reference TRBV2 and TRBJ1-2, is EPEVTQTPSHQVTQMGQEVILRCVPISNHLYFYWYRQILGQKVEFLVSFYNNEISEKSEIFDDQFSVERPDGSNFTLKIRSTKLEDSAMYFCASGRDWGYTFGSGTRLTVV.

The chain combines TRBV2 with TRBJ1-2, with a possible D match to TRBD1 (5 bases). The CDR3 is 12 residues long. V was trimmed by 6 bases and J by 4 bases, leaving 9 bases between them. The germline V gene has CDR1 SNHLY and CDR2 FYNNEI. CDR3 sequence: CASRVDSYGYTF. The CDR3 nucleotides are TGTGCCAGCAGGGTTGACAGCTATGGCTACACCTTC.

This clone was observed a handful of times. The CDR3 DNA is TGTGCCAGCAGACAGGGGAACAATGAGCAGTTCTTC. Its protein is CASRQGNNEQFF. The chain joins TRBV7-2 to TRBJ2-1; 7 bases agree with TRBD1. Per germline, CDR1 SGHTA and CDR2 FQGNSA. With V trimmed by 6 bases and J by 5 bases, 1 base remained unmatched. The CDR3 totals 12 residues.

In its sample, this clone was seen a few times. This chain links TRBV29-1 with TRBJ2-2; the D gene is possibly TRBD2 (7 bases). The CDR3 covers 13 residues. V lost 7 bases, J lost 8 bases, and 17 bases lay in between. The germline CDR1 and CDR2 sequences are SQVTM and ANQGSEA. The CDR3 DNA follows: TGCAGCGCCAGAAATGGGGGGGCGGGGGAGCTGTTTTTT. As protein: CSARNGGAGELFF.

There are a few counts of this clone. CDR3 protein: CASSSRTRTGYNEQFF. CDR3 bases: TGCGCCAGCAGCTCTCGGACGAGGACGGGGTACAATGAGCAGTTCTTC. This chain connects TRBV5-1 to TRBJ2-1; TRBD2 is a possible D gene (5 bases). Trimming left V 3 bases short and J 4 bases short, with 17 bases between. This CDR3 is 16 amino acids long. CDR1 and CDR2 from the germline V gene are SGHRS and YFSETQ.

The chain is built from TRBV9 and TRBJ1-1, with 7 bases identical to TRBD1. Germline V gene lookup returns CDR1 SGDLS and CDR2 YYNGEE. J lost 4 bases, V lost 3 bases, and 6 bases had no gene match. The length of the CDR3 is 14 residues. This CDR3 is CASSGDRVGTEAFF. The CDR3 nucleotides read TGTGCCAGCAGCGGCGACAGGGTCGGCACTGAAGCTTTCTTT.

The chain combines TRBV29-1 with TRBJ1-4; 9 bases are a match to TRBD1. The germline V gene has CDR1 SQVTM and CDR2 ANQGSEA. With 6 bases clipped from V and 7 bases from J, the junction kept 6 bases outside the gene matches. This CDR3 comprises 13 residues. CDR3 nucleotides: TGCAGCGTAACGGACAGGGGCGGTGAAAAACTGTTTTTT. Its protein is CSVTDRGGEKLFF.

This clone was seen a few times. The rearrangement joins TRBV9 to TRBJ1-4; D perhaps matches TRBD1 (6 bases). CDR1 SGDLS and CDR2 YYNGEE come from the germline V gene. The CDR3 loop spans 16 amino acids. Trimming pared 1 base from V and 4 bases from J, leaving 14 bases between. In DNA, the CDR3 is TGTGCCAGCAGCGTAAGGCCGGGACAAATTAATGAAAAACTGTTTTTT. Amino acids: CASSVRPGQINEKLFF. Full variable domain (missing parts from reference TRBV9 and TRBJ1-4): DSGVTQTPKHLITATGQRVTLRCSPRSGDLSVYWYQQSLDQGLQFLIQYYNGEERAKGNILERFSAQQFPDLHSELNLSSLELGDSALYFCASSVRPGQINEKLFFGSGTQLSVL.

This clone was counted only a few times. The CDR3 sequence: CASRIRLAGLYEQYF. DNA of the CDR3: TGTGCCAGTAGGATCCGACTAGCGGGGCTCTACGAGCAGTACTTC. The rearrangement uses TRBV19 and TRBJ2-7; 11 bases map to TRBD2. J gave up 3 bases and V 6 bases, and 7 bases lay outside the gene matches. CDR1 and CDR2 (germline): LNHDA, SQIVND (reference sequence). CDR3 length: 15 amino acids. Drawing the rest from reference TRBV19 and TRBJ2-7, the complete variable domain is DGGITQSPKYLFRKEGQNVTLSCEQNLNHDAMYWYRQDPGQGLRLIYYSQIVNDFQKGDIAEGYSVSREKKESFPLTVTSAQKNPTAFYLCASRIRLAGLYEQYFGPGTRLTVT.

The chain uses TRBV7-2 and TRBJ1-1; D unresolved. Trimming stripped 1 base from V and 3 bases from J, with 9 bases between. In germline, CDR1 is SGHTA, CDR2 FQGNSA. CDR3 length: 14 residues. CDR3 sequence reads: CASSLVGEDTEAFF. The CDR3, as DNA: TGTGCCAGCAGCTTAGTGGGTGAGGACACTGAAGCTTTCTTT.

This clone was seen a few times. The V and J genes are TRBV5-1 and TRBJ2-7; D not certain. Trimming cost V 3 bases and J 1 base, with 14 bases left between them. The CDR3 is 15 amino acids. The V gene's germline CDR1 is SGHRS and CDR2 YFSETQ. DNA of the CDR3: TGCGCCAGCAGCTATACAGCCAGTCAATCCTACGAGCAGTACTTC. It is translated as CASSYTASQSYEQYF.

This clone has only a few counts. This rearrangement joins TRBV5-4 to TRBJ1-2, with 12 bases fitting TRBD1. J lost 4 bases, V lost 4 bases, and 8 bases had no gene match. CDR1 and CDR2 (germline): SGHNT, YYREEE (reference sequence). CDR3 length: 16 residues. CDR3 residues: CASSRDRGRGGYGYTF. The CDR3 region has the DNA TGTGCCAGCAGCCGGGACAGGGGGCGAGGTGGCTATGGCTACACCTTC. Together with reference TRBV5-4 and TRBJ1-2, the CDR3 gives the full variable domain: ETGVTQSPTHLIKTRGQQVTLRCSSQSGHNTVSWYQQALGQGPQFIFQYYREEENGRGNFPPRFSGLQFPNYSSELNVNALELDDSALYLCASSRDRGRGGYGYTFGSGTRLTVV.

The chain recombines TRBV28 with TRBJ2-5; TRBD1 is a possible D gene (6 bases). Trimming shortened V by 5 bases and J by 4 bases, and 11 bases separated the two germline ends. This CDR3 contains 13 residues. Germline V CDR1 and CDR2: MDHEN, SYDVKM. The CDR3 loop is CASSPTGSETQYF. The CDR3 bases are TGTGCCAGCAGTCCCACAGGGTCAGAGACCCAGTACTTC.

This clone was found a few times. The genes are TRBV7-2 and TRBJ2-2; D is undetermined. Germline-derived CDR1 and CDR2 are SGHTA and FQGNSA. CDR3 length equals 15 residues. Trimming pared 5 bases from V and 1 base from J, leaving 11 bases between. CDR3 sequence (DNA): TGTGCCAGCAGCCAGCAACGACTGAACACCGGGGAGCTGTTTTTT. Translation gives CASSQQRLNTGELFF.

The chain employs TRBV27 and TRBJ2-2; possible D gene TRBD2, 7 bases. Trimming removed 1 base at V and 5 bases at J, with 11 bases between. The germline V gene has CDR1 MNHEY and CDR2 SMNVEV (reference sequence). The CDR3 totals 15 residues. The CDR3 reads CASSLYGGRTGELFF. Written as DNA, the CDR3 is TGTGCCAGCAGTTTATACGGGGGGCGAACCGGGGAGCTGTTTTTT.

CDR3 sequence: CASSQSPGQGNSPLHF. Here the CDR3 DNA reads TGCGCCAGCAGCCAATCCCCGGGACAGGGTAATTCACCCCTCCACTTT. The J gene is TRBJ1-6, the V gene TRBV4-3; TRBD1 agrees at 9 bases. Germline-derived CDR1 and CDR2 are LGHNA and YSLEER. V trimming: 2 bases; J trimming: 6 bases; junction bases outside the gene matches: 5. The CDR3 length is 16 residues.

The rearrangement links TRBV7-8 to TRBJ1-1; D is unclear. Trimming took 5 bases from V and 0 from J, leaving 10 bases between them. This CDR3 has 14 amino acids. CDR1 and CDR2 (germline): SGHVS, FQNEAQ. CDR3 protein: CASSPRVMNTEAFF. The CDR3, as DNA: TGTGCCAGCAGCCCGCGGGTTATGAACACTGAAGCTTTCTTT.

The rearrangement uses TRBV7-9 and TRBJ2-2; D is perhaps TRBD2 (5 bases). Germline assignment: CDR1 SEHNR and CDR2 FQNEAQ (reference sequence). CDR3 length: 15 residues. Trimming took 5 bases from V and 2 from J, leaving 12 bases between them. In DNA form, the CDR3 reads TGTGCCAGCAGCCTAATGGGAGTAAACACCGGGGAGCTGTTTTTT. Amino acid sequence: CASSLMGVNTGELFF.